Reported below is one T cell receptor (beta chain). Its antigen is currently unknown. These data come from a study of T cell responses to AZD1222 COVID-19 vaccine. Some clones are missing from TCRdb's copy, which holds only in-frame ones; the method was immunoSEQ multiplex PCR. The sample lists 110,000 or so clones, roughly 89% occurring once. The CDR3 consists of 14 residues. V was clipped by 0 bases and J by 0 bases, with 6 bases between them. The germline V gene has CDR1 SGHRS and CDR2 YFSETQ. General study points: At baseline, seropositivity was found in only five or six AZD1222 recipients.

This chain connects TRBV5-1 to TRBJ1-2; D unclear. Material: peripheral blood, obtained on day 0 of AZD1222 vaccination. This clonotype originated in an adult in good health. The DNA of the CDR3 is TGCGCCAGCAGCTTGGACGGATCTAACTATGGCTACACCTTC. Amino acid sequence: CASSLDGSNYGYTF.